This T cell receptor beta chain was recorded in a study of blood T cell repertoires in COVID-19. Study-wide context: COVID-19 samples collected from the United States, Italy and Spain covered acute and convalescent phases.

This clone showed up just once. Data came from immunoSEQ multiplex PCR; TCRdb stores just in-frame clones and leaves some out. The repertoire holds 250,000 or so clones, with approximately 88% as singletons. Sequenced sample: peripheral blood. This TCR came from a woman aged 40 to 50 who had recovered from COVID-19.

The CDR3 coding sequence is TGTGCCAGTAGTATTTCCAGGGAAGAGACCCAGTACTTC. It translates to CASSISREETQYF. This chain connects TRBV19 to TRBJ2-5, with D possibly matching TRBD1 (5 bases). This CDR3 is 13 amino acids long. Germline values: CDR1 LNHDA, CDR2 SQIVND (reference sequence). Trimming took 3 bases from V and 3 from J, leaving 8 bases between them.